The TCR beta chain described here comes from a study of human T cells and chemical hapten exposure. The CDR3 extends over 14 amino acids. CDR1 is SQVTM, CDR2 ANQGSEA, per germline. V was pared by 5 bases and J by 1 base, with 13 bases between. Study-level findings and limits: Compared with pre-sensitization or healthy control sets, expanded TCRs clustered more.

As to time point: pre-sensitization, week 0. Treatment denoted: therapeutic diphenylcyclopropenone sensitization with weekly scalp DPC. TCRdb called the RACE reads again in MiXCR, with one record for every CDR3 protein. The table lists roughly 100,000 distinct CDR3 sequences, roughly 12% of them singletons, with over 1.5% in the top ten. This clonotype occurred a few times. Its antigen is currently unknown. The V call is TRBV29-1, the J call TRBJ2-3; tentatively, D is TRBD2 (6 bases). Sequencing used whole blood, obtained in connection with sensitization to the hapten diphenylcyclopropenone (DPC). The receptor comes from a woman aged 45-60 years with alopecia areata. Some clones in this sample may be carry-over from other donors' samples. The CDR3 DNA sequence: TGCAGCGTTTTAAGGGGAGGCCGCACAGATACGCAGTATTTT. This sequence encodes CSVLRGGRTDTQYF.